This record looks at one TCR beta chain sequence and its context. Its antigen remains unidentified. Within one base of it there is no much larger clone, and no base qualities were kept. The immunoSEQ Assay, a bias-controlled multiplex PCR, was used to amplify TCRbeta CDR3 regions from genomic DNA. In the original analysis: The number of nucleated cells in each sample was estimated from the amplification of reference gene primers within the assay. Sequence reads were collapsed and filtered to measure the absolute abundance of every unique TCRbeta CDR3 rearrangement. For each sample, productive Simpson clonality was calculated by taking the square root of Simpson's diversity index across productive rearrangements. Imported from immuneACCESS, the table was reduced by TCRdb to in-frame sequences with V and J called. These copies leave out some clones; in studies compared against another copy, an unresolved V gene accounts for under half, and the cause of the remainder is not known. For V, J and clone size, that table is used; D and trimming come from the DNA. For this sample the table gives tens of thousands of clones, of which about nine tenths were detected only once. The ten largest make up around 24% of the sample.

The sample originates from a study of blood T cell repertoires in COVID-19 (dated by TCRdb to 2020 to 2021). Context from the whole study: Collaborator samples came from the United States, Italy and Spain and covered acute and convalescent phases of COVID-19. The material from the prospective study consisted of cDNA or gDNA derived from T cells, B-cell-depleted T cells, or PBMCs. The samples were drawn from two sources: the first 160 participants of the ongoing ImmuneRACE study, and about 1,300 subjects contributed by 6 global collaborators. Where HLA class I and class II types were available, the types were taken from metadata supplied by the sample provider, not from assay-based typing. Nearly every sample came with metadata listing a de-identified subject ID, COVID-19 status, age in years and sex. A freely available public database, intended as a resource for researchers studying the immune response to SARS-CoV-2, is where the repertoires were released. Subjects who had been exposed to COVID-19, were actively infected with it, or had recovered from it provided the deeply sampled blood TCRbeta repertoires that made up the dataset.

Here is what the overall study found, with its caveats: Clinical and demographic metadata were provided uncurated, with the amount varying by source and participant.

Whole blood was collected in K2EDTA tubes by collaborating institutions according to the institutions' own protocols. Collaborator samples were shipped for TCRbeta analysis as frozen whole blood, isolated PBMCs, or DNA extracted from either sample type. The germline V gene provides CDR1 SGHVS and CDR2 FQNEAQ. V is trimmed back by 2 bases and J by 2 bases, and the junction contains 6 bases that no gene match accounts for. There are 16 amino acids in the CDR3, from cysteine to phenylalanine inclusive. Kept here is only the CDR3 DNA, which spans 48 bases and is read in frame from base 1. The TCR originated in a man in his fifties or sixties with active or convalescent COVID-19. The V gene is TRBV7-8 and the J gene is TRBJ2-7, with 10 bases aligning to TRBD2. The sequenced material came from peripheral blood. The CDR3 sequence is CASSLSASGGTYEQYF. The nucleotide sequence is given as TGTGCCAGCAGCTTAAGTGCTAGCGGGGGAACCTACGAGCAGTACTTC. The CDR3 plus the reference TRBV7-8 and TRBJ2-7 genes for the other parts give the full variable domain: GAGVSQSPRYKVAKRGQDVALRCDPISGHVSLFWYQQALGQGPEFLTYFQNEAQLDKSGLPSDRFFAERPEGSVSTLKIQRTQQEDSAVYLCASSLSASGGTYEQYFGPGTRLTVT.